This T cell receptor beta chain was recovered during a study of immune characteristics of hereditary and idiopathic chronic pancreatitis. V lost 3 bases to trimming and J lost 5 bases, with 16 bases between them. CDR1 and CDR2 (germline): SGHDN, FVKESK. This CDR3 is 15 amino acids long. Repertoires were generated with immunoSEQ multiplex PCR, while TCRdb's copy carries only in-frame clones and drops some. Of about 9,400 clones listed, 75% to 85% are singletons. Patients having total pancreatectomy with islet autotransplantation provided the chronic pancreatitis pancreas tissue. This chain links TRBV14 with TRBJ2-5, with D tentatively TRBD2 (6 bases). The source of this sequence is a human donor with chronic pancreatitis. The sequenced sample consisted of pancreas tissue with idiopathic chronic pancreatitis. The CDR3 DNA reads as TGTGCCAGCAGCCAGGCGACTAGTTTCGCGGAGACCCAGTACTTC. This sequence encodes CASSQATSFAETQYF.